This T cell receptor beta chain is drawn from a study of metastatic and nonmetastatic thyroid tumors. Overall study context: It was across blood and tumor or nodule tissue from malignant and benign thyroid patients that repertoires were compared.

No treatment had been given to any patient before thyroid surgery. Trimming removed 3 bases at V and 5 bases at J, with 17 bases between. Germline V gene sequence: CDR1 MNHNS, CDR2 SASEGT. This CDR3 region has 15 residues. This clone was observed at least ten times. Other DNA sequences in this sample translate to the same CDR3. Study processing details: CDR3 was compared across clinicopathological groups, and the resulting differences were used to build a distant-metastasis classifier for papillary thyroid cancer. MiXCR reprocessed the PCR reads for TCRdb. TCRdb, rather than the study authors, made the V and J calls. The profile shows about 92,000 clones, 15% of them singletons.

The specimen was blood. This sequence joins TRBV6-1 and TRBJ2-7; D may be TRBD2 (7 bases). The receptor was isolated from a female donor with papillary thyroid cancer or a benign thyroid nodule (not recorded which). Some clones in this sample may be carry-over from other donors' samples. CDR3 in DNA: TGTGCCAGCAGTGATCTGGCGGGGGCCTCGAACGAGCAGTACTTC. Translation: CASSDLAGASNEQYF.